These 13 T cell receptor beta chains originate from one sample sequenced in a study of blood T cell repertoires in COVID-19 (dated by TCRdb to about 2020). The receptor library was made with the immunoSEQ multiplex PCR assay. The table was pulled from immuneACCESS by TCRdb, which kept in-frame rearrangements only. Such tables lose some clones; where checked, under half of the loss comes from unresolved V genes, and the rest has no known cause. The sample table lists approximately 220,000 clones, around 83% of them with a count of one. The ten biggest clones cover over 2.5% of the sample. Source material: peripheral blood. The receptor set was obtained from a man over 45 who had recovered from COVID-19.

The chain is built from TRBV6-6 and TRBJ2-7; tentative D call: TRBD2 (6 bases). The CDR3 contains 16 residues. V lost 7 bases and J 3 bases, leaving 22 bases between the germline ends. The germline V gene has CDR1 MNHNY and CDR2 SVGAGI (reference sequence). The CDR3 region has the DNA TGTGCCAGCACCCCTTACCCTAAGACGGGGGACTACGAGCAGTACTTC. Its translation is CASTPYPKTGDYEQYF.

This clone was detected a few times. This chain connects TRBV10-3 to TRBJ2-7; no reliable D call. CDR1 ENHRY and CDR2 SYGVKD come from the germline V gene. V lost 3 bases to trimming and J lost 2 bases, with 8 bases between them. The CDR3 covers 13 residues. CDR3 coding DNA: TGTGCCATCAGTGACGTAAGCCCCTACGAGCAGTACTTC. The encoded protein is CAISDVSPYEQYF.

The chain recombines TRBV24-1 with TRBJ2-2, with D uncertain. The CDR3 sequence is 13 residues long. Germline V gives CDR1 KGHDR, CDR2 SFDVKD. Trimming cost V 4 bases and J 1 base, with 3 bases left between them. CDR3 residues: CATSDRNTGELFF. The CDR3 region has the DNA TGTGCCACCAGTGACAGGAACACCGGGGAGCTGTTTTTT.

This clone was observed a handful of times. The same CDR3 arises from other DNA sequences in this sample as well. The rearrangement links TRBV3-1 (or the pseudogene TRBV3-2) to TRBJ2-7; 11 bases are a match to TRBD2. Trimming took 4 bases from V and 6 from J; bases not matched to a gene: 2. The CDR3 consists of 13 residues. Germline V gives CDR1 LGHDT, CDR2 YNNKEL (reference sequence). In DNA form, the CDR3 reads TGTGCCAGCAGCCTAGCGGGAGGGTCCGAGCAGTACTTC. Translating it yields CASSLAGGSEQYF.

This clone was detected many times. CDR3 DNA: TGTGCCAGCAGTTTAATCCCCGGTGGATCGAGGGACGAGCAGTACTTC. Encoded protein: CASSLIPGGSRDEQYF. The chain links TRBV27 to TRBJ2-7; TRBD2 might be the D (5 bases). Per the germline V gene, CDR1 is MNHEY and CDR2 is SMNVEV (reference sequence). The CDR3 totals 16 residues. V lost 2 bases and J 5 bases, leaving 19 bases between the germline ends.

The chain uses TRBV10-3 and TRBJ1-1; TRBD1 agrees at 8 bases. CDR1 is ENHRY, CDR2 SYGVKD, per germline. V dropped 6 bases and J dropped 4; count of bases not matched to a gene: 1. There are 12 residues in the CDR3. The CDR3 is CAISDRGTEAFF. As DNA, the CDR3 is TGTGCCATCAGCGACAGGGGCACTGAAGCTTTCTTT.

The chain employs TRBV11-2 and TRBJ2-4; 8 bases map to TRBD1. CDR1 SGHAT and CDR2 FQNNGV come from the germline V gene. The CDR3 covers 19 residues. The junction had 15 bases not matched to a gene; V was cut back by 5 bases and J by 0 bases. The CDR3 here is CASSALRRVDRGAKNIQYF. CDR3 DNA: TGTGCCAGCAGCGCTCTACGGCGGGTTGACAGGGGAGCCAAAAACATTCAGTACTTC.

The rearrangement joins TRBV9 to TRBJ1-1, with TRBD1 matching 8 bases. Per germline, CDR1 SGDLS and CDR2 YYNGEE. This CDR3 has 15 residues. The V gene end was trimmed by 4 bases and the J gene end by 4 bases; junction bases not matched to a gene: 9. The CDR3 sequence is CASSPRTGPGTEAFF. The CDR3 coding sequence is TGTGCCAGCAGCCCCAGGACAGGGCCGGGCACTGAAGCTTTCTTT.

The chain links TRBV2 to TRBJ2-3; D remains unclear. V lost 7 bases, J lost 2 bases, and 16 bases lay in between. This CDR3 has 15 residues. CDR1 is SNHLY and CDR2 is FYNNEI in the germline V gene. CDR3 in DNA: TGTGCCAGCAAGTTCCGCGCTCTAACCACAGATACGCAGTATTTT. As protein: CASKFRALTTDTQYF.

The CDR3 protein is CASSTPRGHLNTEAFF. CDR3 DNA sequence: TGTGCCAGTAGTACCCCCCGTGGGCATTTGAACACTGAAGCTTTCTTT. The rearrangement joins TRBV19 to TRBJ1-1; no clear D. The V end lost 4 bases, the J end lost 0 bases, and 15 bases lay between the germline ends. Germline V gene data show CDR1 as LNHDA and CDR2 as SQIVND (reference sequence). This CDR3 contains 16 residues.

The gene calls are TRBV11-2 and TRBJ2-7; no definite D call. The CDR3 loop spans 11 amino acids. V dropped 5 bases and J dropped 6 bases, with 8 bases sitting between them. CDR1 is SGHAT and CDR2 is FQNNGV in the germline V gene. CDR3 in amino acids: CASSVLSEQYF. CDR3 nucleotide sequence: TGTGCCAGCAGCGTACTCTCCGAGCAGTACTTC.

The rearrangement links TRBV6-6 to TRBJ2-4; TRBD1 matches at 8 bases. J was trimmed by 7 bases and V by 5 bases; bases with no gene match: 16. This CDR3 comprises 17 residues. Germline V CDR1 and CDR2: MNHNY, SVGAGI (reference sequence). The CDR3 region has the DNA TGTGCCAGCAGTGGATCCACCCGATGGACAGGGAGGAACATTCAGTACTTC. Residues: CASSGSTRWTGRNIQYF.

This chain connects TRBV3-1 (or the pseudogene TRBV3-2) to TRBJ2-3; TRBD2 agrees at 7 bases. Germline CDR1 reads LGHDT; CDR2 reads YNNKEL (reference sequence). The CDR3 contains 18 residues. The V gene end was trimmed by 0 bases and the J gene end by 2 bases; junction bases not matched to a gene: 11. The CDR3 DNA is TGTGCCAGCAGCCAAGATCCCCCGGCTAGCGGATTCACAGATACGCAGTATTTT. Translating it yields CASSQDPPASGFTDTQYF.